The next 5 T cell receptor beta chains were all read from a single sample in a study of identical twins. TCRdb re-called the 5' RACE reads through MiXCR, storing one row per CDR3 protein. In the table there are just over 500,000 distinct CDR3 sequences, about 20% of which are singletons. The data were also submitted as part of a second study, on T cells expressing NK-cell markers.

The source material was CD4+ T cells sorted from blood. The receptors were gathered from a woman aged 18-35 years in good health.

The rearrangement uses TRBV7-2 and TRBJ2-7, with D perhaps TRBD1 or TRBD2 (5 bases each). Trimming pared 5 bases from V and 7 bases from J, leaving 18 bases between. Looked up from germline, CDR1 is SGHTA and CDR2 is FQGNSA. This CDR3 has 14 residues. The CDR3, as DNA: TGTGCCAGCAGCCCGCGGACGGGGCAATTGGAGCAGTACTTC. Translating gives CASSPRTGQLEQYF.

The J gene is TRBJ2-2, the V gene TRBV5-1; 8 bases are a match to TRBD2. V was clipped by 6 bases and J by 1 base; unmatched bases: 8. Germline loops: CDR1 SGHRS, CDR2 YFSETQ. The CDR3 sequence is 16 residues long. CDR3 nucleotides: TGCGCCAGCAATAGGGTAGCGGGGCTGAACACCGGGGAGCTGTTTTTT. It encodes CASNRVAGLNTGELFF.

Written as DNA, the CDR3 is TGTGCCAGCAGTCCCTCCCCATGGAGATATGGCTACACCTTC. It codes for CASSPSPWRYGYTF. The chain is built from TRBV6-1 and TRBJ1-2; D gene unclear. CDR1 and CDR2 from the germline V gene are MNHNS and SASEGT. The CDR3 has 14 amino acids. With 5 bases removed from V and 5 bases from J, the gap between germline ends came to 15 bases.

In this sample, this clonotype turned up a few times. This rearrangement joins TRBV20-1 to TRBJ2-2; 12 positions agree with TRBD2. Germline-derived CDR1 and CDR2 are DFQATT and SNEGSKA (reference sequence). The CDR3 totals 17 residues. V lost 0 bases to trimming and J lost 5 bases; unmatched junction nucleotides: 7. The CDR3: CSARDPLTSGRTGELFF. Written as DNA, the CDR3 is TGCAGTGCTAGAGATCCGCTCACTAGCGGGAGGACCGGGGAGCTGTTTTTT.

This chain links TRBV18 with TRBJ2-2; no clear D. The V end lost 3 bases, the J end lost 5 bases, and 4 bases lay between the germline ends. CDR1 and CDR2 from the germline V gene are KGHSH and LQKENI. This CDR3 comprises 12 residues. Here the CDR3 reads CASSPMTGELFF. The CDR3 region has the DNA TGTGCCAGCTCACCGATGACCGGGGAGCTGTTTTTT.